Below are 26 T cell receptor beta chains sequenced from a single sample in a study of blood T cell repertoires in COVID-19. Data came from immunoSEQ multiplex PCR; TCRdb stores just in-frame clones and leaves some out. This sample yields approximately 400,000 clones, of which about 89% are seen a single time; 1.3% belongs to the top ten. Sequenced input: PBMCs or T cells enriched from blood (not recorded which). These receptors all stem from a man between 25 and 39 years old who had recovered from COVID-19.

Comments on this clone: One junction end does not reproduce the germline sequence, and a read error may be involved. The CDR3 nucleotides are TGTGCCAGCAGCGCTTCCGGGACAGGCTCCTCCGAGCAGTACTTC. Translation gives CASSASGTGSSEQYF. The chain uses TRBV9 and TRBJ2-7, with 8 bases matching TRBD1. The CDR3 contains 15 residues. Germline V gene data show CDR1 as SGDLS and CDR2 as YYNGEE.

In DNA form, the CDR3 reads TGTGCCTTCGCAGGGGCAGGGTCGTCCTACGAGCAGTACTTC. This gives the protein CAFAGAGSSYEQYF. The chain carries TRBV30 and TRBJ2-7, with TRBD1 as a possible D gene (6 bases). The CDR3 consists of 14 residues. The ends were cut back, 7 bases at V and 1 base at J, with 17 bases in the middle. Germline lookup yields CDR1 GTSNPN and CDR2 SVGIG (reference sequence).

This clone occurred once. The chain carries TRBV27 and TRBJ2-3, with TRBD1 as a possible D gene (5 bases). This CDR3 is built from 16 residues. CDR1 is MNHEY, CDR2 SMNVEV, per germline (reference sequence). Deletions cut 3 bases from V and 3 bases from J, with 16 bases between. The CDR3 DNA reads as TGTGCCAGCAGTTTTAACGGGCCAGGGTCTACAGATACGCAGTATTTT. Its protein product is CASSFNGPGSTDTQYF.

The gene calls are TRBV30 and TRBJ1-5; 8 positions agree with TRBD1. The CDR3 loop spans 16 amino acids. The J segment lost 1 base and the V segment lost 1 base, leaving 6 bases of the junction unmatched. Germline V gene data show CDR1 as GTSNPN and CDR2 as SVGIG (reference sequence). The CDR3 DNA follows: TGTGCCTGGAGTGGGACGTACAGGGGGAGCAATCAGCCCCAGCATTTT. This sequence encodes CAWSGTYRGSNQPQHF.

The chain joins TRBV6-9 to TRBJ1-2; D not certain. Per germline, CDR1 MNHGY and CDR2 SVAAGI. Trimming took 3 bases from V and 6 from J, leaving 17 bases between them. CDR3 length: 15 amino acids. The CDR3 DNA reads as TGTGCCAGCAGTTACCTAGAGGCGGTCCTGGATGGCTACACCTTC. Protein sequence: CASSYLEAVLDGYTF.

The gene calls are TRBV19 and TRBJ2-3, with TRBD1 matching 12 bases. The CDR3 loop spans 17 amino acids. CDR1 and CDR2 from the germline V gene are LNHDA and SQIVND (reference sequence). J lost 6 bases, V lost 4 bases, and 11 bases had no gene match. CDR3 nucleotides: TGTGCCAGTAGTACACTCAAGACCGGGACAGGGGGCGATACGCAGTATTTT. This encodes CASSTLKTGTGGDTQYF.

The gene calls are TRBV6-5 and TRBJ1-2; TRBD1 matches at 9 bases. Germline values: CDR1 MNHEY, CDR2 SVGAGI. The CDR3 consists of 15 residues. V was clipped by 5 bases and J by 7 bases; unmatched bases: 11. The CDR3: CASSRTGTGYRGYTF. The CDR3 DNA sequence: TGTGCCAGCAGTCGCACCGGGACAGGGTACCGTGGCTACACCTTC.

This chain connects TRBV29-1 to TRBJ2-7; D might be TRBD2 (6 bases). The CDR3 runs 13 residues. Germline assignment: CDR1 SQVTM and CDR2 ANQGSEA. Deletions cut 4 bases from V and 4 bases from J, with 14 bases between. The CDR3: CSVGGEGGYEQYF. The CDR3, as DNA: TGCAGCGTTGGCGGGGAAGGAGGGTACGAGCAGTACTTC.

V gene TRBV9 combines with J gene TRBJ1-2; TRBD1 aligns across 7 bases. This CDR3 has 20 amino acids. J lost 0 bases, V lost 0 bases, and 17 bases had no gene match. The germline gives CDR1 SGDLS, CDR2 YYNGEE. As DNA, the CDR3 is TGTGCCAGCAGCGTAGACCCCCGGGGTGTAGGGGGCCCTACTAACTATGGCTACACCTTC. It encodes CASSVDPRGVGGPTNYGYTF. The whole variable domain, remainder taken from reference TRBV9 and TRBJ1-2, is DSGVTQTPKHLITATGQRVTLRCSPRSGDLSVYWYQQSLDQGLQFLIQYYNGEERAKGNILERFSAQQFPDLHSELNLSSLELGDSALYFCASSVDPRGVGGPTNYGYTFGSGTRLTVV.

V usage is TRBV4-1 and J usage is TRBJ1-2; no definite D call. Germline V lookup: CDR1 MGHRA, CDR2 YSYEKL. This CDR3 contains 14 residues. V lost 0 bases to trimming and J lost 6 bases, with 11 bases between them. The CDR3 sequence: CASSQDLLYNGYTF. For the CDR3, the DNA is TGCGCCAGCAGCCAAGATCTACTCTATAATGGCTACACCTTC.

The J gene is TRBJ1-1, the V gene TRBV6-5, with unresolved D. The CDR3 contains 15 residues. Trimming removed 4 bases at V and 1 base at J, with 13 bases between. Per germline, CDR1 MNHEY and CDR2 SVGAGI. The CDR3 spells CASSSPPSGNTEAFF. For the CDR3, the DNA is TGTGCCAGCAGTTCCCCGCCTTCGGGGAACACTGAAGCTTTCTTT.

The chain has TRBV5-1 and TRBJ2-6; 9 positions agree with TRBD1. CDR3 length: 18 residues. J was trimmed by 5 bases and V by 5 bases; bases with no gene match: 14. Germline CDR1 and CDR2: SGHRS and YFSETQ. CDR3 sequence (DNA): TGCGCCAGCAGGCGGATCCCGGGACAGGGATATTGGGCCAACGTCCTGACTTTC. It is translated as CASRRIPGQGYWANVLTF.

As concerns this clone: Other DNA sequences from this sample encode an identical CDR3 as well. The V call is TRBV19, the J call TRBJ2-1; TRBD2 matches 7 bases. The CDR3 spans 15 residues. Germline V gene lookup returns CDR1 LNHDA and CDR2 SQIVND (reference sequence). V lost 2 bases and J lost 2; bases outside the gene matches: 3. CDR3 protein: CASSIRGGAYNEQFF. The CDR3, as DNA: TGTGCCAGTAGTATACGGGGAGGGGCCTACAATGAGCAGTTCTTC.

The gene calls are TRBV4-1 and TRBJ2-3; 12 nucleotides agree with TRBD2. The germline V gene has CDR1 MGHRA and CDR2 YSYEKL. The V segment lost 3 bases and the J segment 0 bases; nucleotides outside the gene matches: 10. The CDR3 length is 19 residues. The CDR3 protein is CASSQRASGGGTSTDTQYF. Written as DNA, the CDR3 is TGCGCCAGCAGCCAGAGAGCTAGCGGGGGGGGAACTAGCACAGATACGCAGTATTTT.

This clone was counted once. The rearrangement uses TRBV30 and TRBJ1-4, with D possibly matching TRBD1 (5 bases). There are 18 residues in the CDR3. Germline V lookup: CDR1 GTSNPN, CDR2 SVGIG (reference sequence). Trimming stripped 2 bases from V and 6 bases from J, with 25 bases between. The CDR3 DNA sequence: TGTGCCTGGAGTCCGACCCAGGACGGCGGGGGTTGGGATGAAAAACTGTTTTTT. Its protein product is CAWSPTQDGGGWDEKLFF.

A single count supports this clone. This rearrangement joins TRBV21-1 to TRBJ1-4; the table calls TRBD1, which could not be checked here. TRBV21-1 corresponds to a pseudogene. The CDR3 is 16 residues long. DNA of the CDR3: TGTGCCAGCAGCAAAGATGGGCCGAGTGGGAATGAAAAACTGTTTTTT. It is translated as CASSKDGPSGNEKLFF.

This clone has more than one count but fewer than ten. The CDR3 nucleotides read TGTGCCAGCAGCTTGTATTCACAGGGAAGCTACGAGCAGTACTTC. It translates to CASSLYSQGSYEQYF. The chain employs TRBV5-8 and TRBJ2-7; a possible D gene is TRBD1 (6 bases). The CDR3 is 15 amino acids. Germline CDR1 and CDR2: SGHTS and YDEGEE. Trimming took 1 base from V and 3 from J, leaving 14 bases between them.

The chain links TRBV20-1 to TRBJ2-3, with D perhaps matching TRBD2 (7 bases). Germline-derived CDR1 and CDR2 are DFQATT and SNEGSKA (reference sequence). Trimming stripped 3 bases from V and 6 bases from J, with 16 bases between. The CDR3 extends over 14 amino acids. CDR3 nucleotide sequence: TGCAGTGCTAGTAGGGGGGGCGCATCTGATACGCAGTATTTT. Translation: CSASRGGASDTQYF.

The V and J genes are TRBV6-1 and TRBJ2-5, with D possibly being TRBD1 (6 bases). The CDR3 extends over 16 amino acids. CDR1 and CDR2 (germline): MNHNS, SASEGT. Deletions cut 4 bases from V and 5 bases from J, with 20 bases between. In nucleotides, the CDR3 is TGTGCCAGCAGTGGCCGACTCCAGGGGAAGGGGGAGACCCAGTACTTC. This codes for CASSGRLQGKGETQYF.

The V gene is TRBV6-5, the J gene TRBJ1-3; the match to TRBD1 covers 7 bases. Germline V gives CDR1 MNHEY, CDR2 SVGAGI. The V gene end was trimmed by 5 bases and the J gene end by 3 bases; junction bases not matched to a gene: 4. The CDR3 runs 14 residues. In nucleotides, the CDR3 is TGTGCCAGCAGTCTACAGGGGAATGGAAACACCATATATTTT. It codes for CASSLQGNGNTIYF.

The chain combines TRBV10-3 with TRBJ2-1, with TRBD2 matching 12 bases. The germline V gene has CDR1 ENHRY and CDR2 SYGVKD. The CDR3 is made up of 14 amino acids. Trimming cost V 8 bases and J 6 bases; bases outside gene matches: 5. CDR3 in DNA: TGTGCCATCTCTAGCGGGGGGGGTGTCAATGAGCAGTTCTTC. Protein: CAISSGGGVNEQFF.

The chain carries TRBV6-4 and TRBJ2-2, with D perhaps matching TRBD2 (6 bases). Germline CDR1 reads MRHNA; CDR2 reads SNTAGT. V lost 7 bases and J 2 bases, leaving 11 bases between the germline ends. The CDR3 has 14 residues. The CDR3 is CASTREANTGELFF. CDR3 bases: TGTGCCAGCACGAGGGAGGCAAACACCGGGGAGCTGTTTTTT.

This chain uses TRBV5-1 with TRBJ2-7; D remains ambiguous. Germline V gene lookup returns CDR1 SGHRS and CDR2 YFSETQ. Trimming stripped 0 bases from V and 6 bases from J, with 10 bases between. The CDR3 has 13 residues. The CDR3 protein is CASSLGQRFEQYF. CDR3 nucleotide sequence: TGCGCCAGCAGCTTGGGGCAGCGATTCGAGCAGTACTTC.

The V call is TRBV6-1, the J call TRBJ2-5, with D maybe TRBD1 (6 bases). CDR3 size: 14 residues. Germline V CDR1 and CDR2: MNHNS, SASEGT. V was clipped by 5 bases and J by 3 bases, with 13 bases between them. In nucleotides, the CDR3 is TGTGCCAGCAGTTCGTCACAGGGAAAAGAGACCCAGTACTTC. As protein: CASSSSQGKETQYF.

The rearrangement links TRBV5-1 to TRBJ2-1; D might be TRBD1 (5 bases). Germline V gives CDR1 SGHRS, CDR2 YFSETQ. Between the trimmed V and J ends, which lost 1 base and 0 bases, there was a span of 8 bases. The CDR3 has 15 amino acids. CDR3: CASSLTDSSYNEQFF. The CDR3 DNA reads TGCGCCAGCAGCTTGACAGACAGCTCCTACAATGAGCAGTTCTTC.

The CDR3 region is CASSITRSTYEQYF. The CDR3 DNA reads as TGTGCCAGTAGTATTACGCGGTCTACCTACGAGCAGTACTTC. The genes are TRBV19 and TRBJ2-7; no firm D call. Per germline, CDR1 LNHDA and CDR2 SQIVND (reference sequence). This CDR3 is 14 amino acids long. The V gene lost 3 bases and the J gene lost 2 bases, with 11 bases spanning the gap.